Listed below are T cell receptor beta chains from one sample, sequenced in a study of T cell changes during pregnancy in multiple sclerosis. Sequencing was performed with immunoSEQ multiplex PCR; in TCRdb, only in-frame clones are kept and a portion is missing. The sample gives around 80,000 clones, approximately 95% of which show up once; 0.95% to 1% is in the top ten. The sample consisted of peripheral blood, taken in the second trimester of pregnancy. The receptors originated from a female donor in good health, enrolled as a control in a pregnancy study. The CDR3 runs from the conserved cysteine through the conserved F or W. A D gene is named only where the DNA matches it firmly. Where a row states a size, it is once, few, many or the class of an expanded clone; other rows omit it.

>NA|TRBV9|TRBJ2-1|TRBD2
TGTGCCAGCAGCGTAGCACTAGCGGGCTACAATGAGCAGTTCTTC
CASSVALAGYNEQFF
>NA|TRBV28|TRBJ2-3|TRBD2
TGTGCCAGCAGTGAGGGACTAGCGGGAGGACTGATTGGTACGCAGTATTTT
CASSEGLAGGLIGTQYF
>NA|TRBV7-8|TRBJ1-3|TRBD1
TGTGCCAGCAGGACAGGGGGCGCGGGTGGAAACACCATATATTTT
CASRTGGAGGNTIYF
>NA|TRBV29-1|TRBJ1-2|NA
TGCAGCGTACCAGGGCCCGTCACCTTC
CSVPGPVTF
>NA|TRBV5-1|TRBJ2-3|TRBD1
TGCGCCAGCAGGACCGGGACAGGCACAGATACGCAGTATTTT
CASRTGTGTDTQYF
>few|TRBV28|TRBJ1-2|NA
TGTGCCACCGGGGTGGACTACACCTTC
CATGVDYTF
>NA|TRBV28|TRBJ1-4|NA
TGTGCCAGCAGTTTGGGGGGGTTAAGGGTTGAAAAACTGTTTTTT
CASSLGGLRVEKLFF
>NA|TRBV4-2|TRBJ1-4|NA
TGTGCCAGCAGCCAAAGGAATGGAGATGCTAATGAAAAACTGTTTTTT
CASSQRNGDANEKLFF
>NA|TRBV2|TRBJ2-3|NA
TGTGCCAGCAGTGAAGGGCGGCACCACCGAGCTTCCACAGATACGCAGTATTTT
CASSEGRHHRASTDTQYF
>NA|TRBV28|TRBJ1-5|TRBD1
TGTGCCAGCAGTTTGGGACAGGGCTATCAGCCCCAGCATTTT
CASSLGQGYQPQHF
>NA|TRBV10-3|TRBJ2-2|NA
TGTGCCATCAGCAGGGGTTCCGGGGAGCTGTTTTTT
CAISRGSGELFF
>NA|TRBV5-1|TRBJ2-7|TRBD2
TGCGCCAGCAGCCTTATAGCGGGTTCCTACGAGCAGTACTTC
CASSLIAGSYEQYF
>NA|TRBV5-1|TRBJ2-1|NA
TGCGCCAGCAGCTTGTACGGTAACTCCTACAATGAGCAGTTCTTC
CASSLYGNSYNEQFF
>once|TRBV7-9|TRBJ1-1|TRBD1
TGTGCCAGCAGCCCCCAGGGGGCCATGAACACTGAAGCTTTCTTT
CASSPQGAMNTEAFF
>NA|TRBV4-2|TRBJ2-1|TRBD1
TGTGCCAGCAGCCAAGACCCAGGGGGCAGTAGCTATGAGCAGTTCTTC
CASSQDPGGSSYEQFF
>NA|TRBV11-2|TRBJ1-2|NA
TGTGCCAGCAGCTTTAGTCCCGGCGGAGAAATAGGTGGCTACACCTTC
CASSFSPGGEIGGYTF
>NA|TRBV10-3|TRBJ1-1|NA
TGTGCCATCAGTGACCCCAGGGGTTGGCAGGTCACTGAAGCTTTCTTT
CAISDPRGWQVTEAFF
>NA|TRBV19|TRBJ2-7|TRBD2
TGTGCCAGTAGCTCGCGACTAGCGGCCTCCTACGAGCAGTACTTC
CASSSRLAASYEQYF
>NA|TRBV2|TRBJ1-2|NA
TGTGCCAGCAGCGCGGGCCCGAGGTATGGCTACACCTTC
CASSAGPRYGYTF
>NA|TRBV7-2|TRBJ2-3|NA
TGTGCCAGCAGCTCTCGCGTAGTAAATACGCAGTATTTT
CASSSRVVNTQYF
>NA|TRBV5-1|TRBJ2-7|NA
TGCGCCAGCAGCTTGGCGATAGCTTACAACGAGCAGTACTTC
CASSLAIAYNEQYF
>NA|TRBV5-6|TRBJ2-7|TRBD1
TGTGCCAGCAGCTCAAGCGGACAGGGCGCCGAGCAGTACTTC
CASSSSGQGAEQYF
>NA|TRBV14|TRBJ1-1|NA
TGTGCCAGCAGCCAAGAAATAGGGGGGGTCACTGAAGCTTTCTTT
CASSQEIGGVTEAFF
>NA|TRBV19|TRBJ1-2|NA
TGTGCCAGTAGTATAGTATTCCCAGGGGATCAAGGCTACACCTTC
CASSIVFPGDQGYTF
>NA|TRBV11-2|TRBJ2-1|NA
TGTGCCAGCAGCTTAGAGCAGGGCCCCTACAATGAGCAGTTCTTC
CASSLEQGPYNEQFF
>NA|TRBV6-6|TRBJ1-1|NA
TGTGCCAGCAGTTACTCGGCGGGGGTTCGGACTGAAGCTTTCTTT
CASSYSAGVRTEAFF
>NA|TRBV19|TRBJ2-7|NA
TGTGCCAGTAGTATAGATTTGGCGGGAAAATCCTACGAGCAGTACTTC
CASSIDLAGKSYEQYF
>NA|TRBV4-1|TRBJ2-7|NA
TGCGCCAGCAGCCAAGCTGAGTGGGAGGAGGACTACGAGCAGTACTTC
CASSQAEWEEDYEQYF
>NA|TRBV2|TRBJ1-1|TRBD1
TGTGCCAGCAGGGGGGACAGACTGAACACTGAAGCTTTCTTT
CASRGDRLNTEAFF
>NA|TRBV9|TRBJ2-3|TRBD2
TGTGCCAGCAGCGTACTCAACGCGGGGACGGGACTAGCCGGAGATACGCAGTATTTT
CASSVLNAGTGLAGDTQYF
>NA|TRBV28|TRBJ2-3|NA
TGTGCCAGCGGGGGGATAGATACGCAGTATTTT
CASGGIDTQYF
>NA|TRBV5-6|TRBJ2-5|TRBD2
TGTGCCAGCAGCTTGGGAAGCGGGGGGGGGCAAGAGACCCAGTACTTC
CASSLGSGGGQETQYF
>NA|TRBV2|TRBJ2-7|NA
TGTGCCAGCAGTGTCGGCGGCCCCCGGGAGCAGTACTTC
CASSVGGPREQYF
>NA|TRBV15|TRBJ2-7|TRBD1
TGTGCCACCAGCAGGGGGACAGGGAGCTCCTACGAGCAGTACTTC
CATSRGTGSSYEQYF
>NA|TRBV6-6|TRBJ2-7|NA
TGTGCCAGCGCGCCCAGGGAAGGGGACGAGCAGTACTTC
CASAPREGDEQYF
>NA|TRBV7-2|TRBJ2-1|NA
TGTGCCAGCAGCTCCGTTTACAATGAGCAGTTCTTC
CASSSVYNEQFF
>NA|TRBV19|TRBJ1-5|NA
TGTGCCAGTAGTACGCTGACAGTGAGCAATCAGCCCCAGCATTTT
CASSTLTVSNQPQHF